Listed below are T cell receptor beta chains from one sample, sequenced in a study of chemoradiotherapy in HPV16-positive cancers. Measured with immunoSEQ multiplex PCR; TCRdb has only the in-frame clones, and not every one. The profile shows about 35,000 clones, over 80% of them singletons. Sample: blood, taken from a patient who underwent chemoradiotherapy. The receptor source for this set is a human donor with HPV-associated anogenital cancer. Both conserved end residues are part of each CDR3. Each record gives: V gene, J gene, D gene, CDR3 protein. The D gene is left open where the match is weak.

>TRBV18|TRBJ2-5|TRBD1
CASQQGETQYF
>TRBV5-4|TRBJ2-1|NA
CASSALEFGRLNEQFF
>TRBV10-2|TRBJ2-7|NA
CASKSLIETYEQYF
>TRBV28|TRBJ1-5|TRBD1
CASRLEGTGSRPQHF
>TRBV9|TRBJ1-1|NA
CASSGTGSTEAFF
>TRBV7-9|TRBJ2-1|TRBD1
CASSVRDRPYNEQFF
>TRBV11-2|TRBJ1-6|NA
CASSSLGGPLYNSPLHF
>TRBV6-1|TRBJ2-6|NA
CASSEDGSGANVLTF
>TRBV6-1|TRBJ1-4|NA
CASSEGGGQGAEKLFF
>TRBV5-8|TRBJ2-2|TRBD1
CASSGRTGVTGELFF
>TRBV19|TRBJ1-1|NA
CASSPHAMNTEAFF
>TRBV5-1|TRBJ2-6|TRBD1
CASSQGQGRAGANVLTF
>TRBV4-1|TRBJ2-5|NA
CASSQDDRYQETQYF
>TRBV6-4|TRBJ2-2|TRBD2
CASSDSALAGGPPTGELFF
>TRBV5-1|TRBJ1-4|NA
CASSLGTLDEKLFF
>TRBV11-1|TRBJ1-6|NA
CASSLGLNSPLHF
>TRBV5-1|TRBJ2-1|NA
CASSLQDAYNEQFF
>TRBV11-2|TRBJ2-1|TRBD1
CASRTEGAYNEQFF
>TRBV7-9|TRBJ2-2|NA
CASSFAGRSGELFF
>TRBV4-3|TRBJ1-1|TRBD1
CASTRGGGLVPEAFF
>TRBV15|TRBJ1-6|NA
CATSRTVNSPLHF
>TRBV4-1|TRBJ1-3|NA
CASSQLLQQGSGNTIYF
>TRBV28|TRBJ1-4|TRBD1
CASRPAGTGKGKLFF
>TRBV10-3|TRBJ2-7|NA
CAISELGGGEGGQYF
>TRBV9|TRBJ2-3|NA
CASSEGAVDTQYF
>TRBV7-2|TRBJ1-1|NA
CASRAGSVNTEAFF
>TRBV27|TRBJ1-1|NA
CASSFLGRDTEAFF
>TRBV19|TRBJ2-3|NA
CASSKTGYGTDTQYF
>TRBV4-2|TRBJ2-1|TRBD2
CASSHPIAGGPREQFF
>TRBV5-4|TRBJ1-5|TRBD1
CASSNRGDNQPQHF
>TRBV18|TRBJ2-5|NA
CASSSLREIQDQETQYF
>TRBV5-4|TRBJ2-4|NA
CASSGTGSENIQYF
>TRBV13|TRBJ2-5|NA
CASSLRLGLQETQYF
>TRBV9|TRBJ1-5|NA
CASGGGTSNQPQHF